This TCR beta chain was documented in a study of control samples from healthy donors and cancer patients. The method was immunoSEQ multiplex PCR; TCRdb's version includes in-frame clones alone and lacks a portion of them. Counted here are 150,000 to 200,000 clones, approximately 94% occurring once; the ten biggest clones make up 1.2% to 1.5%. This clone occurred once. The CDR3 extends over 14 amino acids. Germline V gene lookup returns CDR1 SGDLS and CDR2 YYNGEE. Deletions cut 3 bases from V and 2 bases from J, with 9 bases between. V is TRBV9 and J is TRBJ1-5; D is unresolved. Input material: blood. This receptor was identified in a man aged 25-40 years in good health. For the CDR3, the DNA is TGTGCCAGCAGCGGAGTGGAGGGCAATCAGCCCCAGCATTTT. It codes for CASSGVEGNQPQHF.